This T cell receptor beta chain came from a study of OX40 agonist ivuxolimab in advanced cancers. Overall study findings and caveats: Among the least clonally expanded were partial responders at 0.1-3.0 mg/kg.

The protocol was immunoSEQ multiplex PCR, while the TCRdb copy is restricted to in-frame clones and leaves out a portion. In the table there are about 57,000 clones, 75% to 90% of which are singletons. Concerning this clone: The target antigen is unknown.

This receptor was identified in an adult with an advanced solid tumor such as melanoma, head and neck, liver or kidney cancer. The sample consisted of CD4+ or CD8+ T cells sorted from blood, taken in a trial of the OX40 agonist ivuxolimab.

CDR3 sequence: CATSRPGIPYEQYF. Written as DNA, the CDR3 is TGTGCCACCTCGCGACCTGGGATCCCCTACGAGCAGTACTTC. This rearrangement joins TRBV7-9 to TRBJ2-7; D call uncertain. Between the trimmed V and J ends, which lost 10 bases and 2 bases, there was a span of 18 bases. The CDR3 sequence is 14 residues long. Germline CDR1 and CDR2: SEHNR and FQNEAQ (reference sequence).